These T cell receptor beta chains were read from a single sample in a study of cytomegalovirus exposure and HLA in healthy donors. Profiled with immunoSEQ multiplex PCR; TCRdb holds only in-frame clones, not every one. The data show under 300,000 clones, with around 91% seen just once and under 0.4% held by the top ten. The sequencing sample was made of PBMCs. Receptors were obtained from a young woman in good health and CMV-seronegative. Each CDR3 is given with its conserved first and last residue. The order of the fields is D gene, V gene, J gene, clone size, CDR3 DNA, CDR3 protein. D genes are given only for firm matches. The size field is filled for only some rows; it gives once, few, many or a size class.

>NA|TRBV27|TRBJ1-5|NA
TGTGCCAGCAGTCTCGGACAGAATCAGCCCCAGCATTTT
CASSLGQNQPQHF
>NA|TRBV28|TRBJ1-4|NA
TGTGCCAGCAGTTTACCATCAGGGGTTAGTGAAAAACTGTTTTTT
CASSLPSGVSEKLFF
>NA|TRBV4-3|TRBJ1-1|NA
TGCGCCAGCAGCCAAGTGGGAGGGAACACTGAAGCTTTCTTT
CASSQVGGNTEAFF
>TRBD2|TRBV5-4|TRBJ2-1|NA
TGTGCCAGCAGCTTAGCGGGGGGGTATGAGCAGTTCTTC
CASSLAGGYEQFF
>NA|TRBV5-1|TRBJ2-1|NA
TGCGCCAGCAGCATTGGCCTGGGGCTCAAAAGTAGTGAGCAGTTCTTC
CASSIGLGLKSSEQFF
>TRBD1|TRBV7-2|TRBJ2-7|NA
TGTGCCAGCAGCCTGGCCGGACAGGCGTACGAGCAGTACTTC
CASSLAGQAYEQYF
>TRBD1|TRBV5-4|TRBJ1-4|NA
TGTGCCAGCAGTTCCGGGACAGGGGTGGAAAAACTGTTTTTT
CASSSGTGVEKLFF
>NA|TRBV2|TRBJ2-5|NA
TGTGCCAGCAGTGAGACGACAGAAGACCAAGAGACCCAGTACTTC
CASSETTEDQETQYF
>TRBD1|TRBV5-1|TRBJ2-2|once
TGCGCCAGCAGCTCGGGACAGCGCACCGGGGAGCTGTTTTTT
CASSSGQRTGELFF
>NA|TRBV21-1|TRBJ1-4|NA
TGTGCCAGCCAGACGAGGGCAACTAATGAAAAACTGTTTTTT
CASQTRATNEKLFF
>NA|TRBV9|TRBJ1-4|once
TGTGCCAGCAGCGTAAGGTGGGGAGGGACGAATGAAAAACTGTTTTTT
CASSVRWGGTNEKLFF
>NA|TRBV5-4|TRBJ1-2|NA
TGTGCCAGCAGCGCCACAGACAGGTTAAATGGCTACACCTTC
CASSATDRLNGYTF
>NA|TRBV19|TRBJ1-1|NA
TGTGCCAGTAGTATATTGGCAGACACTGAAGCTTTCTTT
CASSILADTEAFF
>TRBD1|TRBV6-1|TRBJ2-2|NA
TGTGCCAGCAACCGACAGGGTGCCGGGGAGCTGTTTTTT
CASNRQGAGELFF
>NA|TRBV6-5|TRBJ1-1|NA
TGTGCCAGCAGCATCTTTGAGGGGAACACTGAAGCTTTCTTT
CASSIFEGNTEAFF
>TRBD1|TRBV7-9|TRBJ2-1|NA
TGTGCCAGCAGCTTATTACAGGGGGAGTACAATGAGCAGTTCTTC
CASSLLQGEYNEQFF
>NA|TRBV14|TRBJ2-5|NA
TGTGCCAGCAGCCAAGAGGGGGCAGAGACCCAGTACTTC
CASSQEGAETQYF
>NA|TRBV28|TRBJ1-3|NA
TGTGCCAGCAGTTTTGAGGAGTCTGGAAACACCATATATTTT
CASSFEESGNTIYF
>TRBD1|TRBV2|TRBJ1-2|NA
TGTGCCAGCAGTCAGGACAGGGGCGATGGCTACACCTTC
CASSQDRGDGYTF
>NA|TRBV7-6|TRBJ2-5|NA
TGTGCCAGCAGCTTAGGGTTAGGGGTTCCAGAGACCCAGTACTTC
CASSLGLGVPETQYF
>TRBD1|TRBV5-1|TRBJ1-2|NA
TGCGCCAGCAGCCCCCCGGACAGGGAGAACTATGGCTACACCTTC
CASSPPDRENYGYTF
>TRBD1|TRBV4-2|TRBJ2-7|NA
TGTGCCAGCAGCCTCTCGGGACAGGGCATTACCTACGAGCAGTACTTC
CASSLSGQGITYEQYF
>TRBD1|TRBV10-3|TRBJ2-5|NA
TGTGCCATCAGTGCTTCGGGACAGACAGAAGAGACCCAGTACTTC
CAISASGQTEETQYF
>TRBD2|TRBV19|TRBJ2-3|NA
TGTGCCATACCCCGTGGCGGGGGAGGGTCGGATACGCAGTATTTT
CAIPRGGGGSDTQYF
>TRBD2|TRBV4-3|TRBJ2-1|NA
TGCGCCAGCAGCCAAGTTGGTCTAGCGGGGCGGAATGAGCAGTTCTTC
CASSQVGLAGRNEQFF
>TRBD2|TRBV2|TRBJ2-1|NA
TGTGCCAGCAGTAGCTCCACTAGCGGGGGCCGGGATGAGCAGTTCTTC
CASSSSTSGGRDEQFF
>TRBD2|TRBV18|TRBJ2-5|NA
TGTGCCAGCTCACCCGAGCGGGGTGGTTTCGGAGAGACCCAGTACTTC
CASSPERGGFGETQYF
>NA|TRBV14|TRBJ1-2|NA
TGTGCCAGCAGCAAGAGACAGGATCAAAGGGGCTACACCTTC
CASSKRQDQRGYTF
>NA|TRBV2|TRBJ2-2|once
TGTGCCAGCAGCCGAAGACAGACGAACACCGGGGAGCTGTTTTTT
CASSRRQTNTGELFF
>TRBD1|TRBV5-1|TRBJ1-6|NA
TGCGCCAGCAGCTTGGTGGTCAGGGGGCTTTCATCCCTCCACTTT
CASSLVVRGLSSLHF
>TRBD1|TRBV5-6|TRBJ1-3|NA
TGTGCCAGCAGCGCGGGACAGTCTGGAAACACCATATATTTT
CASSAGQSGNTIYF
>NA|TRBV6-5|TRBJ2-7|NA
TGTGCCAGCAGTTACGACCGGGACTTGGGCTCCTACGAGCAGTACTTC
CASSYDRDLGSYEQYF
>TRBD1|TRBV2|TRBJ2-5|NA
TGTGCCAGCAAAGACAGGGCACTACGTCTGGAGACCCAGTACTTC
CASKDRALRLETQYF
>NA|TRBV28|TRBJ2-1|NA
TGTGCCAGCCTACGGGGGTTCAATGAGCAGTTCTTC
CASLRGFNEQFF
>NA|TRBV30|TRBJ1-3|NA
TGTGCCTGGAGTGTCGGGGTCCCTGGAAACACCATATATTTT
CAWSVGVPGNTIYF
>TRBD1|TRBV2|TRBJ2-2|NA
TGTGCCAGCCGGACAGGGGGCGGTGGCACCGGGGAGCTGTTTTTT
CASRTGGGGTGELFF
>NA|TRBV21-1|TRBJ1-1|NA
TGTGCCAGCAGCAAAGCTGGGAGCGGCACTGAAGCTTTCTTT
CASSKAGSGTEAFF
>NA|TRBV10-2|TRBJ1-1|NA
TGCGCCAGCAGTGAGGCCAGGAACACTGAAGCTTTCTTT
CASSEARNTEAFF
>NA|TRBV7-6|TRBJ1-1|NA
TGTGCCAGCAGCTCCCTCACGGGGGGGATGAACACTGAAGCTTTCTTT
CASSSLTGGMNTEAFF
>NA|TRBV7-3|TRBJ2-5|NA
TGTGCCAGCAGCTTAAACCCAGGGAAGACCCAGTACTTC
CASSLNPGKTQYF
>NA|TRBV7-9|TRBJ2-7|NA
TGTGCCAGCAGCTTAGTTGTCGGGGGGCCCTCCTACGAGCAGTACTTC
CASSLVVGGPSYEQYF
>TRBD2|TRBV10-2|TRBJ2-2|few
TGCGCCAGCACCAGGACTAGCGGGAACACCGGGGAGCTGTTTTTT
CASTRTSGNTGELFF
>NA|TRBV6-1|TRBJ1-2|once
TGTGCCAGCAGTGAAGACCAGGAGGACTATGGCTACACCTTC
CASSEDQEDYGYTF
>TRBD1|TRBV5-1|TRBJ2-1|NA
TGCGCCAGCAGCTCCGGGACAGGGAACAATGAGCAGTTCTTC
CASSSGTGNNEQFF
>NA|TRBV7-2|TRBJ2-7|NA
TGTGCCAGCAGCTTACTTCGGACAGACTTCTCCTACGAGCAGTACTTC
CASSLLRTDFSYEQYF
>NA|TRBV5-3|TRBJ1-6|NA
TGTGCCAGAGGGACATTGGCTATAATGGCCCTCCACTTT
CARGTLAIMALHF
>TRBD1|TRBV5-1|TRBJ1-6|NA
TGCGCCAGCAGCCCCGGGACAGTTAATAATTCACCCCTCCACTTT
CASSPGTVNNSPLHF
>TRBD1|TRBV19|TRBJ2-1|NA
TGTGCCAGTAGTAAGAGACCGGGACAGAGTTACAATGAGCAGTTCTTC
CASSKRPGQSYNEQFF
>NA|TRBV5-1|TRBJ2-1|NA
TGCGCCAGCAGCTCTCTCTCCTACAATGAGCAGTTCTTC
CASSSLSYNEQFF
>NA|TRBV14|TRBJ2-2|NA
TGTGCCAGCAGCCCCCTAAGCGGGACCGGGGAGCTGTTTTTT
CASSPLSGTGELFF
>TRBD1|TRBV28|TRBJ1-6|NA
TGTGCCAGCAGTTACAGGGGATATAATTCACCCCTCCACTTT
CASSYRGYNSPLHF
>NA|TRBV27|TRBJ1-5|few
TGTGCCAGCAGAAGGACAGAGAATAGCAATCAGCCCCAGCATTTT
CASRRTENSNQPQHF
>NA|TRBV29-1|TRBJ1-2|NA
TGCAGCGTTCGAGCCGGGAATGGCTACACCTTC
CSVRAGNGYTF